This TCR beta chain was obtained from a study of somatic mutations in cytotoxic T cells in rheumatoid arthritis. At the level of the study: Flow sorting yielded some V beta antibody-stained T-cell populations at nearly 100% purity, among them V beta1+ cells sequenced for TCRB.

The CDR3 length is 12 residues. Germline assignment: CDR1 LGHNT and CDR2 FRNRAP. Trimming pared 4 bases from V and 3 bases from J, leaving 7 bases between. The study, taken as a whole, reports: Significant differences in CD8+ T-cell clonality were not found between rheumatoid arthritis patients and healthy controls (age-matched). In about an eighth of the roughly 60 patients, the largest CD8+ clone exceeded 20% of CD8+ cells. Only rheumatoid arthritis patients, not healthy controls, showed CD8+ clonality increasing with age.

The table came from immunoSEQ multiplex PCR; TCRdb's copy has only in-frame clones and leaves some out. The table shows about 23,000 clones, with around 75% occurring only once. On this clone: Antigen: not known.

The rearrangement uses TRBV12-5 and TRBJ2-7, with D perhaps TRBD1 (5 bases). Sequenced: CD8+ T cells sorted from blood. The sequence was collected from an adult with rheumatoid arthritis. CDR3 sequence (DNA): TGTGCTAGTGGTTGGGGCAGCTACGAGCAGTACTTC. This gives the protein CASGWGSYEQYF.